What follows are 5 T cell receptor beta chains derived from one specimen sequenced in a study of OX40 agonist ivuxolimab in advanced cancers. Assay: immunoSEQ multiplex PCR; the TCRdb copy retains only in-frame clones and omits some. This repertoire shows approximately 63,000 clones, around 74% found once; its top ten account for about a tenth. The sample was CD4+ or CD8+ T cells sorted from blood, taken in a trial of the OX40 agonist ivuxolimab. The receptor source for this set is an adult with an advanced solid tumor such as melanoma, head and neck, liver or kidney cancer.

The V gene is TRBV18, the J gene TRBJ1-2; D remains ambiguous. Germline V CDR1 and CDR2: KGHSH, LQKENI. The CDR3 is 13 residues long. The V end lost 3 bases, the J end lost 3 bases, and 8 bases lay between the germline ends. The CDR3 protein is CASSPEPDYGYTF. The DNA for the CDR3 is TGTGCCAGCTCACCCGAACCCGACTATGGCTACACCTTC.

The rearrangement uses TRBV18 and TRBJ1-4; TRBD1 matches at 8 bases. The CDR3 runs 13 residues. Trimming took 4 bases from V and 7 from J; bases not matched to a gene: 2. In germline, CDR1 is KGHSH, CDR2 LQKENI. CDR3 in amino acids: CASSRTGSEKLFF. The CDR3 DNA follows: TGTGCCAGCTCACGGACAGGGTCTGAAAAACTGTTTTTT.

DNA of the CDR3: TGCGCCAGCAGCCAAGATGGAGACAGACAAGAGACCCAGTACTTC. Its translation is CASSQDGDRQETQYF. The chain links TRBV4-3 to TRBJ2-5, with D tentatively TRBD1 (5 bases). CDR1 and CDR2 from the germline V gene are LGHNA and YSLEER. The CDR3 has 15 residues. V was pared by 0 bases and J by 2 bases, with 10 bases between.

The rearrangement uses TRBV6-1 and TRBJ1-6, with unresolved D. Germline loops: CDR1 MNHNS, CDR2 SASEGT. V gave up 2 bases and J gave up 14 bases, with 7 bases separating them. CDR3 length: 11 amino acids. The CDR3 is CASSEPWALHF. The DNA of the CDR3 is TGTGCCAGCAGTGAACCTTGGGCCCTCCACTTT.

The chain carries TRBV28 and TRBJ2-7, with D possibly TRBD2 on 5 matching bases. V dropped 7 bases and J dropped 5 bases, with 15 bases sitting between them. CDR3 length: 13 residues. Germline V gene data show CDR1 as MDHEN and CDR2 as SYDVKM. The CDR3 here is CASNLAGFDEQYF. The CDR3 coding sequence is TGTGCCAGCAACTTGGCGGGTTTCGACGAGCAGTACTTC.